This TCR beta chain was sequenced for a study of T cells after yellow fever vaccination. As for the study in general: The fractions with low cell numbers were processed using SMART-Seq v4 Ultra Low Input. The study, taken as a whole, reports: The secondary response peaked faster, at day 5 versus 15, but was weaker. Reappearance after the booster was observed for most primary-vaccination clones (about 95% CD4, approximately 90% CD8).

With regard to this clonotype: The antigen remains undetermined.

Making TCR cDNA involved 5'RACE template switching, which added UMIs and a universal primer site. TCRdb analysed the 5' RACE reads with MiXCR anew, one entry per CDR3 protein. The sample records more than 250,000 distinct CDR3 sequences, around 6.8% being singletons. The CDR3 covers 12 residues. Trimming removed 9 bases at V and 8 bases at J, with 14 bases between. From germline, CDR1 is MNHEY and CDR2 SVGEGT. This clonotype was sampled from a man aged 18 to 29 who received the YFV17D yellow fever vaccine. The rearrangement uses TRBV6-2 or TRBV6-3 and TRBJ2-1; D may match TRBD1 or TRBD2 (5 bases each). The sample was PBMCs, taken about 41 days after the first yellow fever vaccination. The DNA of the CDR3 is TGTGCCAGTAAGTCACTAGGGGATGAGCAGTTCTTC. This encodes CASKSLGDEQFF.